This TCR beta chain was recovered during a study of T cell clonotyping in hematopoietic cell transplantation. Sequencing used immunoSEQ multiplex PCR; TCRdb keeps in-frame clones, though not all of them. The sample has about 15,000 clones, 70% to 75% seen once. CDR3 length: 17 amino acids. V was shortened by 3 bases and J by 0 bases, with 12 bases between the two germline ends. Germline V gene lookup returns CDR1 MRHNA and CDR2 SNTAGT. Sequencing was performed on peripheral blood mononuclear cells. The clonotype originates from a woman aged 60-70 years in good health. Some clones in this sample may be carry-over from other donors' samples. The rearrangement uses TRBV6-4 and TRBJ2-6; tentatively, D is TRBD1 (6 bases). CDR3 DNA: TGTGCCAGCAGTGAGGACAGCTCCAGCTCTGGGGCCAACGTCCTGACTTTC. This gives the protein CASSEDSSSSGANVLTF.